This T cell receptor beta chain was documented in a study of vaccination effects on CD4 cells after COVID-19. Antigen-specific CD4+ T cells expanded by the ViraFEST assay with viral peptide pools were then sequenced. Upon completion of 10 to 11 days in culture, CD4+ T cells were isolated. Everyone in the study got two shots of either the BNT162b2 or mRNA-1273 vaccine. Study-level findings and limits: Infection- and vaccine-induced clones contracted markedly late after vaccination.

Produced via immunoSEQ multiplex PCR; TCRdb's table is partial and in-frame only. Of about 59,000 clones in the sample, just under 80% were seen once. This clone was seen more than once but under ten times. Its antigen is still unknown. A junction boundary mismatches the germline segment, possibly from a read error. CDR3 length equals 14 residues. In germline, CDR1 is GTSNPN, CDR2 SVGIG (reference sequence). The chain joins TRBV30 to TRBJ1-3; D is undetermined. Material: CD4+ T cells from PBMCs cultured with HCoV-OC43 spike peptides, obtained after COVID-19 vaccination. Subset meaning: HCoV-OC43 spike overlapping peptide pool stimulation. The sequence derives from a human donor who received a COVID-19 vaccine. For the CDR3, the DNA is TGTGCCGGGAGGAAGCAGTTCTCTGGAAACACCATATATTTT. Translation gives CAGRKQFSGNTIYF.